This T cell receptor (beta chain) was retrieved from a study of Ad26.COV2.S vaccination and SARS-CoV-2 variants (dated by TCRdb to about 2021). For the wider study: Vaccine-arm donors came from COV1001, a multicentre, randomized, double-blind, placebo-controlled phase I-IIa trial of Ad26.COV2.S in healthy adults. Ad26.COV2.S was administered intramuscularly at 5 x 10^10 or 1 x 10^11 viral particles, either as a single shot or as two shots given 56 days apart. Sequencing of the TCRbeta repertoire served to evaluate the specificity and breadth of SARS-CoV-2-reactive T cell receptors following Ad26.COV2.S vaccination. The TCR-sequenced set comprised about 32 samples: around 20 Ad26.COV2.S vaccine recipients, 5 placebo recipients and 8 SARS-CoV-2 convalescent individuals. Trial participants were randomized into five groups of five, in which low-dose or high-dose Ad26.COV2.S was given once or twice, or placebo was given on both occasions. Investigators did not know the trial group allocation while performing experiments and assessing outcomes. The study at large found these results: The study was not powered for comparison of responses between vaccine doses or regimens. The authors noted that total T cell responses may have been underestimated by the TCR breadth and depth analyses. Higher spike-specific TCR breadth was observed in Ad26.COV2.S recipients than in placebo recipients (P = 0.0014). Non-spike TCR breadth was comparable between vaccine and placebo recipients, consistent with the vaccine containing only spike. After vaccination, spike-specific CD8+ and CD4+ T cell responses were reported to show substantial breadth.

TCRbeta CDR3 regions were sequenced with the immunoSEQ Assay. After extraction, genomic DNA underwent amplification by bias-controlled multiplex PCR, followed by high-throughput sequencing. In the original analysis: Collapsing and filtering of sequences were performed to quantify the absolute abundance of each unique TCRbeta CDR3 region. T cell fraction was estimated by normalization of TCRbeta template counts to usable DNA, with usable DNA being measured through amplification of reference genes present in all nucleated cells. Repertoire TCRs were annotated as SARS-CoV-2-specific when V gene, CDR3 amino acid sequence and J gene were exactly matched to a known reactive TCR set. The reference SARS-CoV-2 TCR set was obtained from MIRA and was filtered for enrichment in COVID-19-positive ImmuneCODE repertoires, whereby public or cross-reactive TCRs were removed. Using the MIRA antigens, annotated TCRs were further analysed by specific ORF or by position within an ORF. Depth was the summed frequency of annotated unique rearrangements, while breadth was defined as annotated unique rearrangements over total unique productive rearrangements. Two-sided Wilcoxon rank-sum tests were applied when comparing TCR breadth between groups. TCRdb holds this immuneACCESS table with in-frame rearrangements only. Some clones are missing; in checked studies, unresolved V genes explain under half, and the rest has no known cause. V and J calls and clone size are given by that table; D and trimming were obtained from the DNA. The sample table shows around 420,000 clones, and approximately 88% are seen once. About 3.6% of the sample is held by the ten biggest clonotypes.

The cysteine opens and the phenylalanine closes a CDR3 of 12 amino acids. CDR3 DNA only is kept here, 36 bases in frame from base 1. As encoded in the germline V gene (reference sequence), CDR1 is GTSNPN while CDR2 is SVGIG. Between the V and J ends, shortened by 8 bases and 12 bases respectively, the junction contains 22 bases. A remark on this clone: Its binding antigen is unknown. No much larger clone exists at a distance of one base, and base qualities are not known.

This specimen's treatment or condition label, interpreted: 15 to 20 received Ad26.COV2.S at low or high dose, single or two shots; 5 received placebo; per-sample allocation not given. Repertoires of vaccine and placebo recipients were sequenced from samples taken on day 63 after the first injection. Between 29 July and 7 August 2020, Cohort 1b enrolled about 27 adults aged 18-55 years at one site in Boston, USA. As a vaccine, Ad26.COV2.S was a replication-incompetent adenovirus type 26 vector that expressed a prefusion-stabilized SARS-CoV-2 spike protein derived from the original Wuhan strain. This chain is built from TRBV30 and TRBJ1-1; the D gene remains uncertain. The source of this sequence is a person aged 18 to 59 who received the Ad26.COV2.S COVID-19 vaccine or a placebo. This specimen was peripheral blood, taken in a trial of Ad26.COV2.S vaccine versus placebo. The CDR3 reads as follows: CAETGPSAETFF. The base sequence is TGTGCCGAGACCGGACCGTCCGCGGAGACTTTCTTT.